This entry lists 15 T cell receptor beta chains sequenced from one sample in a study of blood T cell repertoires in COVID-19. Profiling relied on immunoSEQ multiplex PCR, and the TCRdb table lists in-frame clones only, not all of them. The sample yields about 180,000 clones, around 80% seen once. Input material: PBMCs or T cells enriched from blood (not recorded which). These receptors all stem from a man in his 60s who had been exposed to COVID-19.

J is TRBJ1-1 and V is TRBV29-1; D is unresolved. The CDR3 runs 12 residues. Looked up from germline, CDR1 is SQVTM and CDR2 is ANQGSEA. V shed 5 bases and J shed 1 base, with 8 bases lying between them. The DNA for the CDR3 is TGCAGCGTTCGACACCCGAACACTGAAGCTTTCTTT. Protein sequence: CSVRHPNTEAFF.

This clone came up many times. The chain recombines TRBV19 with TRBJ1-2; D might be TRBD1 (6 bases). Germline V gives CDR1 LNHDA, CDR2 SQIVND (reference sequence). The V and J ends lost 7 bases and 3 bases respectively, with 18 bases between them. The CDR3 is made up of 15 amino acids. The CDR3 DNA is TGTGCCAGTACCTCCGGGTCTCCAGGGGACTATGGCTACACCTTC. Translating it yields CASTSGSPGDYGYTF.

In this sample, this clone turned up once. The V and J genes are TRBV28 and TRBJ1-1; 8 bases align to TRBD1. Germline lookup yields CDR1 MDHEN and CDR2 SYDVKM. The CDR3 sequence is 12 residues long. With 6 bases clipped from V and 7 bases from J, the junction kept 4 bases outside the gene matches. CDR3 region: CASRDDRGEAFF. In DNA form, the CDR3 reads TGTGCCAGCAGAGACGACAGGGGTGAAGCTTTCTTT.

This chain joins TRBV7-2 and TRBJ1-5; no reliable D call. The CDR3 length is 14 residues. The germline gives CDR1 SGHTA, CDR2 FQGNSA. The ends were cut back, 1 base at V and 2 bases at J, with 6 bases in the middle. For the CDR3, the DNA is TGTGCCAGCAGCTTAGGCGCGGGCAATCAGCCCCAGCATTTT. Residues: CASSLGAGNQPQHF.

The CDR3 spells CAIFSGALYNEQFF. CDR3 coding DNA: TGTGCCATCTTTAGCGGGGCCCTTTACAATGAGCAGTTCTTC. The rearrangement uses TRBV10-3 and TRBJ2-1, with 8 bases that match TRBD2. The CDR3 spans 14 residues. Germline V gene sequence: CDR1 ENHRY, CDR2 SYGVKD. Unmatched junction bases numbered 7, after V lost 8 bases and J lost 4 bases.

The chain joins TRBV7-9 to TRBJ2-5, with 10 bases identical to TRBD1. The CDR3 totals 16 residues. Trimming took 1 base from V and 5 from J; bases not matched to a gene: 7. Germline lookup yields CDR1 SEHNR and CDR2 FQNEAQ (reference sequence). The CDR3 DNA is TGTGCCAGCAGCTTAGGGGACAGGGGTTTGCGGGAGACCCAGTACTTC. Its translation: CASSLGDRGLRETQYF.

The chain combines TRBV7-9 with TRBJ2-3, with 9 nucleotides matching TRBD2. Germline V gives CDR1 SEHNR, CDR2 FQNEAQ (reference sequence). The CDR3 length is 17 residues. J gave up 1 base and V 0 bases, and 5 bases lay outside the gene matches. For the CDR3, the DNA is TGTGCCAGCAGCTTAGCGATGGCTAGCGGGGGCACAGATACGCAGTATTTT. Residues: CASSLAMASGGTDTQYF.

The rearrangement links TRBV6-5 to TRBJ2-1, with D tentatively TRBD2 (6 bases). CDR1 and CDR2 from the germline V gene are MNHEY and SVGAGI. V was cut by 6 bases and J by 11 bases, with 14 bases left in between. The CDR3 length is 12 residues. The CDR3 protein is CASRISSGKQFF. CDR3 sequence (DNA): TGTGCCAGCAGGATAAGTAGCGGAAAGCAGTTCTTC.

This clone was seen once. The genes are TRBV15 and TRBJ1-2, with D perhaps matching TRBD1 (6 bases). This CDR3 is 15 amino acids long. The V gene's germline CDR1 is LNHNV and CDR2 YYDKDF (reference sequence). Trimming took 5 bases from V and 0 from J, leaving 13 bases between them. CDR3 loop: CATSPRTAPNYGYTF. Written as DNA, the CDR3 is TGTGCCACCAGCCCCCGGACAGCGCCTAACTATGGCTACACCTTC.

The rearrangement uses TRBV6-5 and TRBJ2-7; 7 nucleotides match TRBD2. Germline-derived CDR1 and CDR2 are MNHEY and SVGAGI. The CDR3 sequence is 13 residues long. With 2 bases clipped from V and 6 bases from J, the junction kept 4 bases outside the gene matches. In DNA, the CDR3 is TGTGCCAGCAGTTACCCCGGGGGGTCCGAGCAGTACTTC. This codes for CASSYPGGSEQYF.

This rearrangement joins TRBV11-2 to TRBJ2-7; TRBD2 matches at 8 bases. Germline lookup yields CDR1 SGHAT and CDR2 FQNNGV. The CDR3 extends over 14 amino acids. Trimming took 6 bases from V and 2 from J; bases not matched to a gene: 6. The CDR3 nucleotides read TGTGCCAGCAGTCGCCAGCGGGGGACCTACGAGCAGTACTTC. It encodes CASSRQRGTYEQYF.

A few counts support this clone. The V gene is TRBV20-1, the J gene TRBJ1-1, with D uncertain. The CDR3 is 15 amino acids. The germline V and J ends were trimmed by 3 bases and 4 bases, with 18 bases remaining between them. CDR1 and CDR2 (germline): DFQATT, SNEGSKA (reference sequence). The CDR3 DNA sequence: TGCAGTGCTAGTCCCCGGGGAACAAGCAGCACTGAAGCTTTCTTT. Protein sequence: CSASPRGTSSTEAFF.

The CDR3 coding sequence is TGCAGCGTAAAACAGGGGTTTGACACTGAAGCTTTCTTT. Protein product: CSVKQGFDTEAFF. The gene calls are TRBV29-1 and TRBJ1-1, with TRBD1 matching over 7 bases. Germline values: CDR1 SQVTM, CDR2 ANQGSEA. Trimming cost V 6 bases and J 3 bases; bases outside gene matches: 7. CDR3 length equals 13 residues.

The V gene is TRBV28, the J gene TRBJ1-5; TRBD1 matches 7 bases. This CDR3 has 16 amino acids. Looked up from germline, CDR1 is MDHEN and CDR2 is SYDVKM. The V and J ends lost 6 bases and 11 bases, in that order; junction bases with no gene match: 19. The DNA for the CDR3 is TGTGCCAGCAGCCCCCCTTTCGGTCAGGGGGGACAGTCCCAGCATTTT. This translates into CASSPPFGQGGQSQHF.

The chain combines TRBV15 with TRBJ2-4; 15 nucleotides match TRBD2. CDR1 is LNHNV, CDR2 YYDKDF, per germline (reference sequence). The CDR3 spans 18 residues. V gave up 1 base and J gave up 5 bases; unmatched junction bases: 6. As DNA, the CDR3 is TGTGCCACCAGCAGAGCCGGACTAGCGGGAGGGCGGCAAAACATTCAGTACTTC. This encodes CATSRAGLAGGRQNIQYF.